These 20 T cell receptor beta chains came from one sample sequenced in a study of graft-versus-host responses after intestinal transplantation. Assay: immunoSEQ multiplex PCR; the TCRdb copy retains only in-frame clones and omits some. The table includes about 97,000 clones, over 75% detected once. The sample consisted of PBMCs, taken 453 days after intestinal transplant. These receptors all stem from a human patient who received an intestinal transplant, so some T cells may come from the graft donor.

The chain is built from TRBV7-6 and TRBJ2-1; 10 bases map to TRBD1. CDR1 SGHVS and CDR2 FNYEAQ come from the germline V gene. The junction had 12 bases not matched to a gene; V was cut back by 4 bases and J by 0 bases. This CDR3 spans 19 amino acids. The CDR3 DNA reads as TGTGCCAGCAGCTCAACCGGGACAGGGGTCATCGTCTCCTACAATGAGCAGTTCTTC. This gives the protein CASSSTGTGVIVSYNEQFF.

V is TRBV7-9 and J is TRBJ1-4, with unresolved D. Germline lookup yields CDR1 SEHNR and CDR2 FQNEAQ (reference sequence). V was pared by 2 bases and J by 3 bases, with 10 bases between. The CDR3 sequence is 15 residues long. The CDR3 region is CASSLLAAANEKLFF. The CDR3 nucleotides are TGTGCCAGCAGCTTACTTGCAGCGGCTAATGAAAAACTGTTTTTT. Full variable domain (rest looked up from reference TRBV7-9 and TRBJ1-4): DTGVSQNPRHKITKRGQNVTFRCDPISEHNRLYWYRQTLGQGPEFLTYFQNEAQLEKSRLLSDRFSAERPKGSFSTLEIQRTEQGDSAMYLCASSLLAAANEKLFFGSGTQLSVL.

J is TRBJ2-2 and V is TRBV4-1; tentative D call: TRBD1 (6 bases). CDR1 is MGHRA and CDR2 is YSYEKL in the germline V gene. V shed 2 bases and J shed 6 bases, with 7 bases lying between them. The CDR3 has 13 amino acids. The CDR3 protein is CASSQTGPGELFF. In nucleotides, the CDR3 is TGCGCCAGCAGCCAAACAGGGCCCGGGGAGCTGTTTTTT.

The chain links TRBV13 to TRBJ2-3, with TRBD1 matching over 7 bases. From germline, CDR1 is PRHDT and CDR2 FYEKMQ (reference sequence). The V segment lost 4 bases and the J segment 2 bases; nucleotides outside the gene matches: 6. The CDR3 is 15 residues long. The CDR3 sequence: CASSSGTANTDTQYF. CDR3 nucleotide sequence: TGTGCCAGCAGCTCCGGGACAGCTAACACAGATACGCAGTATTTT.

Comments on this clone: This CDR3 is also generated by other DNA sequences in the sample. V usage is TRBV7-8 and J usage is TRBJ2-7; 7 positions match TRBD1. The CDR3 is made up of 13 amino acids. Germline V gene sequence: CDR1 SGHVS, CDR2 FQNEAQ. J lost 2 bases, V lost 3 bases, and 1 base had no gene match. In nucleotides, the CDR3 is TGTGCCAGCAGCTTGGGGACAGCCTACGAGCAGTACTTC. This gives the protein CASSLGTAYEQYF.

The chain carries TRBV9 and TRBJ2-7; 10 positions match TRBD2. The CDR3 contains 14 residues. Germline V gene sequence: CDR1 SGDLS, CDR2 YYNGEE. J was trimmed by 3 bases and V by 3 bases; bases with no gene match: 3. The CDR3 reads CASSATSGFYEQYF. The CDR3 DNA follows: TGTGCCAGCAGCGCGACTAGCGGGTTCTACGAGCAGTACTTC.

The V call is TRBV2, the J call TRBJ1-6, with no clear D. V was pared by 4 bases and J by 0 bases, with 16 bases between. This CDR3 spans 18 amino acids. In germline, CDR1 is SNHLY, CDR2 FYNNEI. CDR3 coding DNA: TGTGCCAGCAGTGCCGACGCGGGTTCCAGCTCCTATAATTCACCCCTCCACTTT. It codes for CASSADAGSSSYNSPLHF.

This chain connects TRBV7-8 to TRBJ2-7; tentative D call: TRBD1 (6 bases). V dropped 3 bases and J dropped 2 bases, with 14 bases sitting between them. The germline V gene encodes CDR1 SGHVS and CDR2 FQNEAQ. The CDR3 is 15 amino acids. As DNA, the CDR3 is TGTGCCAGCAGCTTCCGGGACACAACAACCTACGAGCAGTACTTC. As protein: CASSFRDTTTYEQYF.

The chain links TRBV2 to TRBJ1-2; no clear D gene. The V gene lost 5 bases and the J gene lost 3 bases, with 13 bases spanning the gap. CDR3 length equals 14 residues. CDR1 is SNHLY and CDR2 is FYNNEI in the germline V gene. The chain's CDR3 is CASSPRMEHYGYTF. In DNA form, the CDR3 reads TGTGCCAGCAGTCCCCGGATGGAGCACTATGGCTACACCTTC.

The V call is TRBV7-2, the J call TRBJ1-2; TRBD1 might be the D (6 bases). The V gene's germline CDR1 is SGHTA and CDR2 FQGNSA. The CDR3 loop spans 16 amino acids. Trimming left V 1 base short and J 0 bases short, with 12 bases between. The CDR3 protein is CASSLGGAGTNYGYTF. CDR3 in DNA: TGTGCCAGCAGCTTAGGGGGGGCAGGAACTAACTATGGCTACACCTTC.

This clone was picked up a small number of times. The chain links TRBV18 to TRBJ1-1, with D uncertain. This CDR3 region has 15 residues. CDR1 is KGHSH and CDR2 is LQKENI in the germline V gene. Trimming shortened V by 0 bases and J by 2 bases, and 10 bases separated the two germline ends. The CDR3 spells CASSPPLPDNTEAFF. Here the CDR3 DNA reads TGTGCCAGCTCACCACCGCTTCCAGACAACACTGAAGCTTTCTTT.

This chain joins TRBV5-1 and TRBJ2-1; 10 bases align to TRBD2. The CDR3 runs 15 residues. The ends lost 0 bases at V and 5 bases at J; junction bases unmatched: 2. The germline V gene has CDR1 SGHRS and CDR2 YFSETQ. The CDR3 loop is CASSLERGGNNEQFF. The DNA of the CDR3 is TGCGCCAGCAGCTTGGAGCGGGGGGGCAACAATGAGCAGTTCTTC.

The genes are TRBV29-1 and TRBJ2-7; TRBD1 matches 8 bases. From germline, CDR1 is SQVTM and CDR2 ANQGSEA. CDR3 length: 12 residues. V was pared by 7 bases and J by 2 bases, with 4 bases of the junction left unmatched. DNA of the CDR3: TGCAGCGCCCGACAGGGGCCCTACGAGCAGTACTTC. This codes for CSARQGPYEQYF.

This clone has just one count. The chain links TRBV2 to TRBJ1-6; a weak D match, TRBD1 (6 bases). Germline V CDR1 and CDR2: SNHLY, FYNNEI. The CDR3 has 16 residues. Trimming cost V 3 bases and J 7 bases, with 16 bases left between them. CDR3 DNA sequence: TGTGCCAGCAGTGACGATTACCCAGGGGAAAATTCACCCCTCCACTTT. It is translated as CASSDDYPGENSPLHF.

This chain connects TRBV2 to TRBJ1-6, with TRBD1 matching over 7 bases. With V trimmed by 4 bases and J by 10 bases, 4 bases remained unmatched. The CDR3 runs to 13 residues. Germline-derived CDR1 and CDR2 are SNHLY and FYNNEI. This CDR3 is CASSGQGGSPLHF. DNA for the CDR3: TGTGCCAGCAGTGGACAGGGAGGATCACCCCTCCACTTT.

The gene calls are TRBV9 and TRBJ1-1; 8 bases are a match to TRBD1. CDR3 length equals 14 residues. Germline V gene sequence: CDR1 SGDLS, CDR2 YYNGEE. The junction had 3 bases not matched to a gene; V was cut back by 3 bases and J by 2 bases. The CDR3: CASSAGTGNTEAFF. In DNA, the CDR3 is TGTGCCAGCAGCGCGGGGACAGGCAACACTGAAGCTTTCTTT.

The chain carries TRBV18 and TRBJ1-1; 9 bases match TRBD1. The CDR3 is 16 amino acids. Germline V gene data show CDR1 as KGHSH and CDR2 as LQKENI. V lost 3 bases to trimming and J lost 1 base; unmatched junction nucleotides: 6. CDR3 protein: CASSPIQQGANTEAFF. The CDR3 DNA reads as TGTGCCAGCTCACCGATCCAACAGGGGGCGAACACTGAAGCTTTCTTT.

V gene TRBV5-6 combines with J gene TRBJ2-7; TRBD2 aligns across 16 bases. Trimming took 4 bases from V and 6 from J; bases not matched to a gene: 4. In germline, CDR1 is SGHDT, CDR2 YYEEEE. This CDR3 contains 15 residues. The CDR3 is CASSAGLAGGIEQYF. CDR3 nucleotides: TGTGCCAGCAGCGCGGGACTAGCGGGGGGGATCGAGCAGTACTTC.

The V gene is TRBV2, the J gene TRBJ2-1; D is uncertain. Trimming cost V 6 bases and J 8 bases, with 20 bases left between them. Germline V CDR1 and CDR2: SNHLY, FYNNEI. This CDR3 is 15 amino acids long. CDR3 sequence (DNA): TGTGCCAGCAGCGGTACTAACTCCGAAGGGTATGAGCAGTTCTTC. This encodes CASSGTNSEGYEQFF.

The chain couples TRBV11-1 to TRBJ2-7; a possible D gene is TRBD1 (6 bases). This CDR3 spans 14 amino acids. Deletions cut 7 bases from V and 4 bases from J, with 17 bases between. Germline V gene data show CDR1 as SGHAT and CDR2 as FQDESV (reference sequence). In nucleotides, the CDR3 is TGTGCCAGCACCTTCCCGGGACACCCATACGAGCAGTACTTC. Translation gives CASTFPGHPYEQYF.